These T cell receptor beta chains were read from a single sample in a study of blood T cell repertoires in COVID-19. Some clones are missing from TCRdb's copy, which holds only in-frame ones; the method was immunoSEQ multiplex PCR. This sample has over 200,000 clones, with 86% found just once. Specimen: peripheral blood. The receptors stem from a middle-aged man who had recovered from COVID-19. Each CDR3 is given with its conserved first and last residue. A D gene is named only where the DNA matches it firmly. Size is stated for part of the rows, as once, few or many counts, or as a class when the clone is expanded.

NA,TRBV19,TRBJ2-7,once,CASTTSPDSYEQYF,TGTGCCAGTACGACTAGTCCGGACTCCTACGAGCAGTACTTC
TRBD2,TRBV19,TRBJ2-1,NA,CASSGLGRGNEQFF,TGTGCCAGTAGTGGACTAGGGCGGGGCAATGAGCAGTTCTTC
NA,TRBV7-2,TRBJ2-7,NA,CASSLLRGSSYEQYF,TGTGCCAGCAGTCTACTTCGGGGAAGCTCCTACGAGCAGTACTTC
NA,TRBV19,TRBJ1-1,NA,CASSTNRIGNTEAFF,TGTGCCAGTAGTACAAACAGGATTGGAAACACTGAAGCTTTCTTT
TRBD1,TRBV23-1,TRBJ2-7,NA,CASGTTGTVNKYF,TGCGCCAGCGGAACCACGGGGACAGTTAATAAGTACTTC
NA,TRBV6-1,TRBJ1-2,NA,CASSESVWMRDF,TGTGCCAGCAGTGAAAGTGTGTGGATGAGGGACTTC
NA,TRBV25-1,TRBJ1-1,NA,CASSAGRTGLSEAFF,TGTGCCAGCAGTGCGGGGAGGACGGGACTGTCAGAAGCTTTCTTT
NA,TRBV4-1,TRBJ1-3,NA,CASSQATGGTGNTIYF,TGCGCCAGCAGCCAAGCCACAGGTGGGACTGGAAACACCATATATTTT
TRBD2,TRBV7-6,TRBJ2-7,NA,CASSSSKAGGLYEQYF,TGTGCCAGCAGCTCATCGAAGGCGGGGGGGCTCTACGAGCAGTACTTC
NA,TRBV19,TRBJ1-1,NA,CASTWRGMNTEAFF,TGTGCCAGTACCTGGAGGGGAATGAACACTGAAGCTTTCTTT
NA,TRBV2,TRBJ1-3,NA,CASRGADIREIGNTIYF,TGTGCCAGCAGAGGGGCCGACATTCGGGAGATAGGAAACACCATATATTTT
NA,TRBV6-2/TRBV6-3,TRBJ1-1,few,CASSYPQSGFSTEAFF,TGTGCCAGCAGTTACCCTCAATCCGGGTTTAGCACTGAAGCTTTCTTT
TRBD1,TRBV10-3,TRBJ2-5,NA,CAISRTGSQETQYF,TGTGCCATCAGTCGGACAGGGAGCCAAGAGACCCAGTACTTC
TRBD1,TRBV15,TRBJ2-2,NA,CATSIPADRGYTGELFF,TGTGCCACCAGCATCCCGGCCGACAGGGGATACACCGGGGAGCTGTTTTTT
TRBD1,TRBV10-3,TRBJ2-1,NA,CAISEQRAGGEQFF,TGTGCCATCAGTGAGCAGAGGGCAGGGGGCGAGCAGTTCTTC
TRBD1,TRBV6-5,TRBJ1-4,few,CASSYTGGAGNEKLFF,TGTGCCAGCAGTTACACAGGGGGCGCGGGTAATGAAAAACTGTTTTTT
NA,TRBV29-1,TRBJ1-5,NA,CSVANGGNQPQHF,TGCAGCGTTGCAAATGGAGGCAATCAGCCCCAGCATTTT
TRBD2,TRBV9,TRBJ2-3,NA,CASSVGVAGGTTDTQYF,TGTGCCAGCAGCGTAGGAGTAGCGGGAGGTACTACAGATACGCAGTATTTT
NA,TRBV5-4,TRBJ2-5,NA,CASSKAARTGGETQYF,TGTGCCAGCAGCAAGGCTGCGAGGACCGGAGGAGAGACCCAGTACTTC
TRBD1,TRBV9,TRBJ1-2,NA,CASSAPGGSNYGYTF,TGTGCCAGCAGCGCCCCAGGGGGCTCTAACTATGGCTACACCTTC
TRBD1,TRBV11-2,TRBJ2-5,NA,CASSLGARGQGETQYF,TGTGCCAGCAGCCTCGGGGCCAGGGGACAGGGGGAGACCCAGTACTTC
TRBD1,TRBV4-1,TRBJ2-2,few,CASSQASAGGSTGELFF,TGCGCCAGCAGCCAAGCTTCCGCAGGGGGCAGCACCGGGGAGCTGTTTTTT
TRBD2,TRBV15,TRBJ2-1,NA,CATSGTRGNEQFF,TGTGCCACCAGCGGGACTAGGGGCAATGAGCAGTTCTTC
TRBD2,TRBV7-6,TRBJ2-7,few,CASSFRGGPNEQYF,TGTGCCAGCAGCTTTCGGGGAGGGCCAAACGAGCAGTACTTC
TRBD1,TRBV19,TRBJ1-5,once,CASSRRGQWDQPQHF,TGTGCCAGTAGTCGTAGGGGGCAGTGGGATCAGCCCCAGCATTTT